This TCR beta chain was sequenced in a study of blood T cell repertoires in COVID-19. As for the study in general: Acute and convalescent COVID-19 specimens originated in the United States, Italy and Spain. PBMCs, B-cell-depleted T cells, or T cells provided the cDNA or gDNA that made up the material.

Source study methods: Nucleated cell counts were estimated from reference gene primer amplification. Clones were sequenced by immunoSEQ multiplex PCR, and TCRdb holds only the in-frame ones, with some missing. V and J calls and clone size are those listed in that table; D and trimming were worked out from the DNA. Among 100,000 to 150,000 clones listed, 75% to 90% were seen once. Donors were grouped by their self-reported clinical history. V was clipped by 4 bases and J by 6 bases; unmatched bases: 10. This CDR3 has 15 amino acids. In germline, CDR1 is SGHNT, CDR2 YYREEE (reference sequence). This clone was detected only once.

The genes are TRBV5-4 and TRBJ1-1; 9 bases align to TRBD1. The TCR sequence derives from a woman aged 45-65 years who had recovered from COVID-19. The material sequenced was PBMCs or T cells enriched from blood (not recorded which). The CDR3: CASSPAGTGTAEAFF. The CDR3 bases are TGTGCCAGCAGCCCCGCCGGGACAGGGACCGCTGAAGCTTTCTTT.